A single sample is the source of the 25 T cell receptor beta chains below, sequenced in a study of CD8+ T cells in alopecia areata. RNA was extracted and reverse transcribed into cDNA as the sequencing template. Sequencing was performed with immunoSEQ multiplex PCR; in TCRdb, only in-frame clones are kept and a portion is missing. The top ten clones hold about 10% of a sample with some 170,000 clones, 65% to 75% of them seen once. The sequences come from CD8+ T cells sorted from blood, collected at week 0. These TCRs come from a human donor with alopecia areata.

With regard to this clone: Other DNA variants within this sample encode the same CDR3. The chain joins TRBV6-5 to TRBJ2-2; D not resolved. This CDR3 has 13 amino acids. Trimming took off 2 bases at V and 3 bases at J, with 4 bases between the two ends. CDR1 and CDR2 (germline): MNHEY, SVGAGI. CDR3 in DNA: TGTGCCAGCAGTTACAGGGACACCGGGGAGCTGTTTTTT. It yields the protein CASSYRDTGELFF.

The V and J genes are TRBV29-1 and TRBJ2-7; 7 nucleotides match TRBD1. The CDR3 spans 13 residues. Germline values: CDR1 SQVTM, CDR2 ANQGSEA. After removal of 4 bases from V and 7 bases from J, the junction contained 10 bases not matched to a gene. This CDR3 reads CSVVTGLRREQYF. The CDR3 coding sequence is TGCAGCGTTGTGACAGGGTTAAGGAGGGAGCAGTACTTC.

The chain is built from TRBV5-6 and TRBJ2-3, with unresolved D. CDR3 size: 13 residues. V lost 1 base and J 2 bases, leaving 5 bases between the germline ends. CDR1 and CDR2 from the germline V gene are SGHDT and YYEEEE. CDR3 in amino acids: CASSLQNTDTQYF. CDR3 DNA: TGTGCCAGCAGCTTGCAGAACACAGATACGCAGTATTTT. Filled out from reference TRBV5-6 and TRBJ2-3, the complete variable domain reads DAGVTQSPTHLIKTRGQQVTLRCSPKSGHDTVSWYQQALGQGPQFIFQYYEEEERQRGNFPDRFSGHQFPNYSSELNVNALLLGDSALYLCASSLQNTDTQYFGPGTRLTVL.

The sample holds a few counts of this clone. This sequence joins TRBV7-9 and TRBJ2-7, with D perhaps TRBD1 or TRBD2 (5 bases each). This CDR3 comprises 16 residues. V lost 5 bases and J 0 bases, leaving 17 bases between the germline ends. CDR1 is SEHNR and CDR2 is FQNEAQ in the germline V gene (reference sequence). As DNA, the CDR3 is TGTGCCAGCAGCACGGGGCAACAGAGGAGCTCCTACGAGCAGTACTTC. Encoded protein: CASSTGQQRSSYEQYF.

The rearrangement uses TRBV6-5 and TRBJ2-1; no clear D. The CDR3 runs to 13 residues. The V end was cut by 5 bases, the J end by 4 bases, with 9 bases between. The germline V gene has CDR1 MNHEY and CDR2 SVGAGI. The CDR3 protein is CASSATDYNEQFF. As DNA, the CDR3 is TGTGCCAGCAGTGCGACGGATTACAATGAGCAGTTCTTC.

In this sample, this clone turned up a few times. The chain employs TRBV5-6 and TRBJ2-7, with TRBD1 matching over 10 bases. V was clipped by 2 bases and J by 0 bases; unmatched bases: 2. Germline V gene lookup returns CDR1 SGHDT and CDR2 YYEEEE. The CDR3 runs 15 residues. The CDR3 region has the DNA TGTGCCAGCAGCTTAAGGACAGGGGGCTCCTACGAGCAGTACTTC. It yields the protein CASSLRTGGSYEQYF.

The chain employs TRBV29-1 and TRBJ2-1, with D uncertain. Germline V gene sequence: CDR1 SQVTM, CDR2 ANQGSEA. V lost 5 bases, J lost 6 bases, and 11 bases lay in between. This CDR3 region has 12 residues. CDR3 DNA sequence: TGCAGCGTTCCGGGCCCCGTCAATGAGCAGTTCTTC. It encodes CSVPGPVNEQFF.

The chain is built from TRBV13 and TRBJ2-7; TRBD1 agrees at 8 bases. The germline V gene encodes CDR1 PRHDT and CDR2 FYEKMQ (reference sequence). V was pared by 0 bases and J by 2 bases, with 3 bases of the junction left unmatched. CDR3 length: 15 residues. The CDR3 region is CASSLGRGRPYEQYF. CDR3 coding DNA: TGTGCCAGCAGCTTAGGCAGGGGGCGACCCTACGAGCAGTACTTC.

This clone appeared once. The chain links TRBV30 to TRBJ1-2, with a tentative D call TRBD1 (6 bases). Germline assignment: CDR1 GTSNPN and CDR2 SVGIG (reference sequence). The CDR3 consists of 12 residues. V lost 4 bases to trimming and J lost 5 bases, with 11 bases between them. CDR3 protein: CAWTGDQYGYTF. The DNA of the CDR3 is TGTGCCTGGACAGGGGATCAGTATGGCTACACCTTC.

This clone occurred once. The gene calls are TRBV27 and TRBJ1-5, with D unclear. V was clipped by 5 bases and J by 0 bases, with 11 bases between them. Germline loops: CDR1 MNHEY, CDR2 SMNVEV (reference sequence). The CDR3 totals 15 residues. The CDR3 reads CASSPRYYSNQPQHF. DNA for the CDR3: TGTGCCAGCAGTCCGAGGTATTATAGCAATCAGCCCCAGCATTTT.

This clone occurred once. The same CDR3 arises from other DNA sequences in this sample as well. The CDR3 DNA reads as TGTGCCAGCAGCCCGGGCAGGGAGACCCAGTACTTC. This encodes CASSPGRETQYF. The J gene is TRBJ2-5, the V gene TRBV13; unclear D gene. CDR3 length: 12 residues. Trimming shortened V by 5 bases and J by 5 bases, and 9 bases separated the two germline ends. The germline V gene has CDR1 PRHDT and CDR2 FYEKMQ (reference sequence).

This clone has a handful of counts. The CDR3 reads CSISGGETQYF. The CDR3 DNA reads as TGCAGCATTAGCGGGGGGGAGACCCAGTACTTC. V is TRBV29-1 and J is TRBJ2-5; 10 bases fit TRBD2. This CDR3 spans 11 amino acids. The V and J ends lost 8 bases and 5 bases, in that order; junction bases with no gene match: 2. Per germline, CDR1 SQVTM and CDR2 ANQGSEA.

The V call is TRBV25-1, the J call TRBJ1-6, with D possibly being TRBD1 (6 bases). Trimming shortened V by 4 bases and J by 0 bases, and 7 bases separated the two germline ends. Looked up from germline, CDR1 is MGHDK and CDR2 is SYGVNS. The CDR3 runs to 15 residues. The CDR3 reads CASSADSSYNSPLHF. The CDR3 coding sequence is TGTGCCAGCAGTGCGGACAGCTCCTATAATTCACCCCTCCACTTT.

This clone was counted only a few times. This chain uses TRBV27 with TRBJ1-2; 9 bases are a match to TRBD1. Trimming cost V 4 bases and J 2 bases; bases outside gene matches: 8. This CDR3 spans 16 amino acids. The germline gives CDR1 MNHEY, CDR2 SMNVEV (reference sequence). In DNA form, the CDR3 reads TGTGCCAGCAGTTCAGGTCCCGGGACAGGGAACTATGGCTACACCTTC. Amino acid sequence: CASSSGPGTGNYGYTF.

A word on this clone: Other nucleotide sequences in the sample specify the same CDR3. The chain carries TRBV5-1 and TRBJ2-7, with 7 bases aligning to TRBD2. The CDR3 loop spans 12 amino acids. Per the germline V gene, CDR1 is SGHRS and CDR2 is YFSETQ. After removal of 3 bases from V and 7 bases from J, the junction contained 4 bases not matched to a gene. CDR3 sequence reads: CASSSPGGEQYF. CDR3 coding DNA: TGCGCCAGCAGCTCCCCGGGGGGAGAGCAGTACTTC.

CDR3 sequence (DNA): TGTGCCAGCAGCAACAGGATACAGACCGGGGAGCTGTTTTTT. Translation: CASSNRIQTGELFF. This chain links TRBV6-5 with TRBJ2-2; possible D gene TRBD1, 5 bases. The CDR3 is 14 residues long. V dropped 6 bases and J dropped 5 bases, with 13 bases sitting between them. The germline V gene encodes CDR1 MNHEY and CDR2 SVGAGI.

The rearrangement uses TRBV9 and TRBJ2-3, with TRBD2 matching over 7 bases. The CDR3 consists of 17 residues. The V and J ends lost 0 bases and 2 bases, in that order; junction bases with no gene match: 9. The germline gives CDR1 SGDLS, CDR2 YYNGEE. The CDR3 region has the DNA TGTGCCAGCAGCGTAGAGGGAGGGGTGGACTTCACAGATACGCAGTATTTT. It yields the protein CASSVEGGVDFTDTQYF.

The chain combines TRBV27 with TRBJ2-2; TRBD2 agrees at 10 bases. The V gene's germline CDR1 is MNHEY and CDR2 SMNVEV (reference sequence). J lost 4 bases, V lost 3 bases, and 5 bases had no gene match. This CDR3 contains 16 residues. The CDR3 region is CASSFLAGALTGELFF. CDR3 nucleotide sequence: TGTGCCAGCAGTTTCCTAGCGGGGGCCCTCACCGGGGAGCTGTTTTTT.

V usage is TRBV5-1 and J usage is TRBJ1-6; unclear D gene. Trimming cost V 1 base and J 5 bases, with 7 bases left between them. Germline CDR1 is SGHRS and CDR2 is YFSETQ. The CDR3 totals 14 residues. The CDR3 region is CASSLHSNNSPLHF. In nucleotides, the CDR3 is TGCGCCAGCAGCTTGCACAGCAATAATTCACCCCTCCACTTT.

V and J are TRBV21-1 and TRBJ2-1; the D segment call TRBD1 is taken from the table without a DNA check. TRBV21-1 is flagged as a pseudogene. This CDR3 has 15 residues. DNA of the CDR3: TGTGCCAGCAGCAAAGCGCCTCGACAGGGGAATGAGCAGTTCTTC. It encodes CASSKAPRQGNEQFF.

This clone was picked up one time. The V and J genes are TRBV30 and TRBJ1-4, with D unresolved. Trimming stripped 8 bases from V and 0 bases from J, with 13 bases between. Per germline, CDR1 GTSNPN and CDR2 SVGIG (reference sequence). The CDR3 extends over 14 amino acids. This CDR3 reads CAGEQETTNEKLFF. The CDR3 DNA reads TGTGCCGGAGAACAAGAAACAACTAATGAAAAACTGTTTTTT.

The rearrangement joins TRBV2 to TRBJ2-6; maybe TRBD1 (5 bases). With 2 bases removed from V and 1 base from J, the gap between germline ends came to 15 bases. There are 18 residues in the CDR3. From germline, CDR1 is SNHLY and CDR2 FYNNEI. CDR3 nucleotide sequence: TGTGCCAGCAGTGAAAGTAGGACACCCCATTCTGGGGCCAACGTCCTGACTTTC. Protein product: CASSESRTPHSGANVLTF.

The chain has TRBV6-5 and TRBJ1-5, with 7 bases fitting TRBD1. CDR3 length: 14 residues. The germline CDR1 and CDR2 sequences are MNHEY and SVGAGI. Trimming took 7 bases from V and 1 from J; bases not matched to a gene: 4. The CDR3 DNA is TGTGCCAGCAACGGACAGGTGAGCAATCAGCCCCAGCATTTT. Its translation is CASNGQVSNQPQHF.

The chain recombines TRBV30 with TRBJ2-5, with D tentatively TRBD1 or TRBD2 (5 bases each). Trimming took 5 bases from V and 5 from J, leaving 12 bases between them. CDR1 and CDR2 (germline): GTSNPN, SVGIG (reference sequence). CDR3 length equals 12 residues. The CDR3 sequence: CAWDGGVETQYF. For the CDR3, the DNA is TGTGCCTGGGATGGGGGTGTTGAGACCCAGTACTTC.

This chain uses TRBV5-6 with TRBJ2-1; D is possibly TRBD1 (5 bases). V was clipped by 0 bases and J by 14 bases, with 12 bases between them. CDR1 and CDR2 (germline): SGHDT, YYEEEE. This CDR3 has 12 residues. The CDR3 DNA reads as TGTGCCAGCAGCTTGGGGGGCCCAGTAGAGTTCTTC. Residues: CASSLGGPVEFF.